The T cell receptor beta chain under discussion was sequenced for a study of CD8 T cells in ankylosing spondylitis. The CDR3 loop spans 14 amino acids. Trimming pared 4 bases from V and 6 bases from J, leaving 10 bases between. Study results and limitations: Reactive arthritis synovial fluid and blood previously showed some of these motif variants.

This clonotype was recorded at least ten times. Its specificity is unknown. By quantitative 5'-RACE with molecular barcodes, the TCR beta libraries were made. MiXCR was run by TCRdb on the 5' RACE reads, yielding one entry per CDR3 protein. The profile shows 50,000 to 60,000 distinct CDR3 sequences, less than 8.5% of them singletons. This chain uses TRBV12-3 or TRBV12-4 with TRBJ1-6; weak D call: TRBD1 (5 bases). The sample was blood, either unsorted or a sorted T cell fraction (not recorded which). The clonotype comes from a female donor with ankylosing spondylitis or in good health (not recorded which). The CDR3 DNA is TGTGCCAGCAGTTCCCCGAGGGGTAATTCACCCCTCCACTTT. Translation: CASSSPRGNSPLHF.